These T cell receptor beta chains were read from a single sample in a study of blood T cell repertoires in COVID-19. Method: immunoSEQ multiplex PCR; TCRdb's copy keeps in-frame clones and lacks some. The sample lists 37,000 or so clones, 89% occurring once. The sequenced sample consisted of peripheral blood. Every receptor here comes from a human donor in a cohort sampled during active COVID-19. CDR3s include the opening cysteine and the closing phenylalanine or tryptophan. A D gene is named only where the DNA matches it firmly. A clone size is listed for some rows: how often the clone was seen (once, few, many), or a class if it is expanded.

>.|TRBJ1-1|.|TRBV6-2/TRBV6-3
CASSYSGVLLRNTEAFF
TGTGCCAGCAGTTACTCGGGAGTTCTTCTAAGGAACACTGAAGCTTTCTTT
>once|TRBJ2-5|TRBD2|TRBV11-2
CASSIGLAGRETQYF
TGTGCCAGCAGCATAGGACTAGCGGGGAGGGAGACCCAGTACTTC
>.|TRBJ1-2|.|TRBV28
CASTGRDNYGYTF
TGTGCCAGCACGGGCCGGGATAACTATGGCTACACCTTC
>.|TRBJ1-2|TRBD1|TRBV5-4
CASSFGQGPRNYGYTF
TGTGCCAGCAGCTTTGGACAGGGACCACGAAACTATGGCTACACCTTC
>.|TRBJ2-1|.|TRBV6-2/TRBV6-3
CASSFPPGGEQFF
TGTGCCAGCAGTTTCCCTCCCGGGGGTGAGCAGTTCTTC
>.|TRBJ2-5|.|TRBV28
CASSLGRGETQYF
TGTGCCAGCAGTTTAGGTCGGGGAGAGACCCAGTACTTC
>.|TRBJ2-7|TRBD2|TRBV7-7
CASSLSTAGEQYF
TGTGCCAGCAGCTTATCGACAGCGGGGGAGCAGTACTTC
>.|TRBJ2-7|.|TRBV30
CAWSPRGEQYF
TGTGCCTGGAGTCCCAGGGGCGAGCAGTACTTC
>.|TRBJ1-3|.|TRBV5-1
CASSPGQSHSGNTIYF
TGCGCCAGCAGCCCCGGACAGTCCCACTCTGGAAACACCATATATTTT
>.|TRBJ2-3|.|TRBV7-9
CASSSKNTQYF
TGTGCCAGCAGCTCAAAAAATACGCAGTATTTT
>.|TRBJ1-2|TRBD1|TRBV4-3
CASSQEGTGVNGYTF
TGCGCCAGCAGCCAAGAAGGGACAGGGGTTAATGGCTACACCTTC
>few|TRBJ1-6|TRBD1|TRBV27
CASRQGLDSPLHF
TGTGCCAGCAGACAGGGGTTGGACTCACCCCTCCACTTT
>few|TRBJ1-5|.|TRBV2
CASSDNSNQPQHF
TGTGCCAGCAGTGATAATAGCAATCAGCCCCAGCATTTT
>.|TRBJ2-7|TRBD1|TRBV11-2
CASTRAWGQGEDGYEQYF
TGTGCCAGCACCCGAGCTTGGGGACAGGGGGAAGATGGGTACGAGCAGTACTTC
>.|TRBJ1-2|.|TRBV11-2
CASSYTGSGYTF
TGTGCCAGCAGCTATACAGGGTCCGGCTACACCTTC
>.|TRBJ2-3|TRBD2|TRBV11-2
CASAGLAGLTDTQYF
TGTGCTTCGGCGGGACTAGCGGGCCTCACAGATACGCAGTATTTT
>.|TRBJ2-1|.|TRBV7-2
CASSPDRSYNEQFF
TGTGCCAGCAGCCCAGACAGATCCTACAATGAGCAGTTCTTC
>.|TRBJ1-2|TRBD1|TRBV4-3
CASSPTLDRANYGYTF
TGCGCCAGCAGCCCGACCCTGGACAGGGCTAACTATGGCTACACCTTC
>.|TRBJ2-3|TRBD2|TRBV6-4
CASSIAGLYSDTQYF
TGTGCCAGCAGTATAGCGGGACTATACTCAGATACGCAGTATTTT
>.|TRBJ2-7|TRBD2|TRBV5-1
CASSLVGGSTFGEQYF
TGCGCCAGCAGCTTGGTGGGGGGGTCTACCTTCGGGGAGCAGTACTTC
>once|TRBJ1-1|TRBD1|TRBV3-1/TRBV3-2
CASSQVQGQSEAFF
TGTGCCAGCAGCCAGGTACAGGGGCAAAGCGAAGCTTTCTTT
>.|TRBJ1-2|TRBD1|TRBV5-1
CASSIDRVQTIGYTF
TGCGCCAGCAGCATCGACAGGGTTCAGACTATAGGCTACACCTTC
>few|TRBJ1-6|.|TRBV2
CASKDSIPLHF
TGTGCCAGCAAGGACAGCATTCCCCTCCACTTT
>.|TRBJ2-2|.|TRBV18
CASSPGGAAGELFF
TGTGCCAGCTCACCAGGAGGGGCCGCCGGGGAGCTGTTTTTT
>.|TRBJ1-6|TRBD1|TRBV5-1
CASSPRGPPRYDSYNSPLHF
TGCGCCAGCAGCCCCAGGGGGCCTCCCAGATACGACTCTTATAATTCACCCCTCCACTTT
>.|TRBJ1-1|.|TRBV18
CASSPREGTEAFF
TGTGCCAGCTCACCCCGGGAGGGGACTGAAGCTTTCTTT
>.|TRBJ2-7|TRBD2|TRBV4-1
CASSQGSGRSHEQYF
TGCGCCAGCAGCCAAGGGTCCGGGAGGTCCCACGAGCAGTACTTC
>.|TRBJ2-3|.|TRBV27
CASSPARDTQYF
TGTGCCAGCAGTCCCGCCAGGGATACGCAGTATTTT
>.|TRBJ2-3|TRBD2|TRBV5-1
CASSGLAGSSSTDTQYF
TGCGCCAGCAGCGGACTAGCGGGGTCGTCTAGCACAGATACGCAGTATTTT
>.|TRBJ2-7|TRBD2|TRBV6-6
CASSHGGARISSEQYF
TGTGCCAGCAGTCACGGGGGGGCCCGAATATCTAGCGAGCAGTACTTC
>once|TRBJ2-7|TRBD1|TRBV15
CATSIGQVDYEQYF
TGTGCCACCAGCATTGGACAGGTGGACTACGAGCAGTACTTC
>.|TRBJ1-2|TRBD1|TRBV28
CASSPHSTDRARNYGYTF
TGTGCCAGCAGTCCCCACTCGACGGACAGGGCGAGAAACTATGGCTACACCTTC
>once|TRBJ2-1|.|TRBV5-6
CASSSGVGSEQFF
TGTGCCAGCAGCTCGGGGGTAGGGAGTGAGCAGTTCTTC
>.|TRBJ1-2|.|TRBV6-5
CASSYSRADGYTF
TGTGCCAGCAGTTACTCGAGGGCAGATGGCTACACCTTC
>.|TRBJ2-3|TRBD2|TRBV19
CASSTSGGWIDTQYF
TGTGCCAGTAGTACTAGCGGGGGTTGGATAGATACGCAGTATTTT
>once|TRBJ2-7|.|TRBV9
CASSVQGTSYEQYF
TGTGCCAGCAGCGTCCAGGGGACCTCCTACGAGCAGTACTTC
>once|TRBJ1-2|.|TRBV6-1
CASSEAVGEANYGYTF
TGTGCCAGCAGTGAAGCTGTAGGGGAAGCTAACTATGGCTACACCTTC
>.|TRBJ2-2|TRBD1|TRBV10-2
CASRPQGATGELFF
TGCGCCAGCAGACCCCAGGGGGCAACCGGGGAGCTGTTTTTT
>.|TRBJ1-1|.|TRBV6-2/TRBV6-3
CASSERVRSTGGFF
TGTGCCAGCAGTGAGCGAGTGCGCAGCACCGGCGGTTTCTTT
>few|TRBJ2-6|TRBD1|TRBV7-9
CASSPRTGGSSGANVLTF
TGTGCCAGCAGCCCGCGGACAGGGGGCAGTTCTGGGGCCAACGTCCTGACTTTC
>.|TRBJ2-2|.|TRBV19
CASSTQGIGELFF
TGTGCCAGTAGTACCCAGGGGATCGGGGAGCTGTTTTTT
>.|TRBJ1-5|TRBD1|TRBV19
CASSTGQPSNQPQHF
TGTGCCAGTAGTACGGGACAGCCTAGCAATCAGCCCCAGCATTTT
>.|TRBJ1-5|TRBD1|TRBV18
CASSFDRGSGQPQHF
TGTGCCAGCTCATTTGACAGGGGGTCAGGTCAGCCCCAGCATTTT
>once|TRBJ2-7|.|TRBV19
CASSIRVGKGSYEQYF
TGTGCCAGTAGTATCAGGGTGGGTAAAGGGTCCTACGAGCAGTACTTC
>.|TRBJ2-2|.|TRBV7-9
CASSLVDLGNTGELFF
TGTGCCAGCAGCTTAGTGGACTTGGGGAACACCGGGGAGCTGTTTTTT
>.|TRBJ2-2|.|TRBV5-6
CASSLWGQVGELFF
TGTGCCAGCAGCTTGTGGGGGCAGGTCGGGGAGCTGTTTTTT
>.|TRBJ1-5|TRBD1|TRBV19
CASSTGQAANQPQHF
TGTGCCAGTAGCACCGGACAGGCCGCAAATCAGCCCCAGCATTTT
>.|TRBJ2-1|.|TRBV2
CASSRTSTYNEQFF
TGTGCCAGCAGCAGGACTTCAACCTACAATGAGCAGTTCTTC
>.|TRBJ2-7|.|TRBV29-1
CSVALTSRGNEQYF
TGCAGCGTTGCCCTGACCTCCCGGGGGAACGAGCAGTACTTC